This TCR beta chain derives from a study of technical replicates of blood from several donors. Clones were read by immunoSEQ multiplex PCR, and TCRdb kept only the in-frame ones, dropping some. Among tens of thousands of clones, roughly 90% were seen once, and the ten largest hold 4.8%. The sample consisted of PBMCs. The origin of this receptor is a human donor in good health. Some clones in this sample may be carry-over from other donors' samples.

The CDR3 region is CASSLVGDQPQHF. As DNA, the CDR3 is TGTGCCAGCAGCTTAGTAGGAGATCAGCCCCAGCATTTT. V and J are TRBV7-6 and TRBJ1-5; D not resolved. The V gene's germline CDR1 is SGHVS and CDR2 FNYEAQ. Trimming left V 1 base short and J 5 bases short, with 6 bases between. This CDR3 contains 13 residues. The complete variable domain, with remaining parts taken from reference TRBV7-6 and TRBJ1-5, reads GAGVSQSPRYKVTKRGQDVALRCDPISGHVSLYWYRQALGQGPEFLTYFNYEAQQDKSGLPNDRFSAERPEGSISTLTIQRTEQRDSAMYRCASSLVGDQPQHFGDGTRLSIL.